This paragraph reports one T cell receptor beta chain. Frequency indicates this clonotype is medium-sized (0.01 to 0.1%); no count is kept. Its target antigen remains unknown. The sample comes from a study of T cell clusters in autoimmune cytopenias (dated by TCRdb to the late 2010s). For the study in its entirety: TRB sequencing reached a median depth of around 50,000 reads per sample and yielded a median of roughly 2,500 distinct TRB clonotypes per sample. In autoimmune cytopenia patients, peripheral blood TRB and IGH repertoires were sequenced during active disease and over treatment follow-up, together with healthy, CLL and autoimmune hepatitis controls. The study aimed to test whether autoimmune cytopenia patients carry a disease-specific immune repertoire signature usable as a blood-based biomarker.

Each sample's TRB amplification started from roughly 260 ng of peripheral blood genomic DNA, which corresponds to tens of thousands of genome equivalents. The full study reports these points: The cluster-lack signature was not seen for secondary cytopenia versus CLL, apparently masked by the dominant lymphoma-associated repertoire. The T cell clusters were defined only in silico, and the functional role of the clusters still needed to be validated experimentally. GLIPH suggested that primary autoimmune cytopenia patients lacked physiological T cell clusters: 50 to 55 clusters were exclusive to healthy donors versus around 18 exclusive to patients. Healthy donors had almost three times as many exclusive TRB clusters as active autoimmune hepatitis patients, a finding consistent with an autoimmunity-wide signature. TRB repertoire shifts, with less even repertoires observed in secondary cytopenia and CLL, were mostly attributed to lymphoma bias rather than autoimmunity.

TRB rearrangements were amplified by multiplex PCR using a touch-down protocol with TRB-A and TRB-B primer pools mixed in one tube. Illumina adapters and sample indices were added to the amplicons through two consecutive PCR reactions using Phusion HS II polymerase. The amplicons were purified from gel with the NucleoSpin Gel and PCR Clean-up kit, after which the amplicons were quantified by Qubit and checked for quality on an Agilent 2100 Bioanalyzer. Sequencing of the libraries was done on an Illumina MiSeq with paired-end, single-indexed, 600-cycle runs. Per the original workflow: TRB reads were aligned and assembled with MiXCR version 2.1.12 using the default MiXCR reference library. A clone was defined by each unique CDR3 nucleotide sequence, and the analysis included only productive sequences supported by at least two reads. Repertoire diversity was assessed with alpha-parameterized diversity profiles (alpha 0 to 5), including the Shannon (alpha 1) and Simpson (alpha 2) indices, which were computed with an R script. Combinatorial TRB VJ usage was calculated with the tcR package and was compared between cohorts by principal component analysis performed with ade4. GLIPH clustering of TCRbeta CDR3s was carried out on cohort pairs matched by age and read depth, and cluster frequencies were compared by Wilcoxon test. TCRdb reprocessed the reads, and each CDR3 protein sequence is entered once, without DNA. The V and J calls shown here were made by TCRdb, not taken from the authors' results. For this sample, the table gives thousands of distinct CDR3 sequences. The biggest ten clones account for just under 5% of the sample.

CDR1 and CDR2, per the germline V gene (reference sequence), are PRHDT and FYEKMQ. The CDR3 runs 13 residues from the cysteine to the phenylalanine. Only the protein is available. The clonotype comes from a human donor with an autoimmune cytopenia or autoimmune hepatitis (not recorded which). The sample consisted of peripheral blood. The chain links TRBV13 with TRBJ2-5; TCRdb calls TRBD1, which cannot be checked without DNA. The CDR3 here reads CASSLVQGRAQYF.